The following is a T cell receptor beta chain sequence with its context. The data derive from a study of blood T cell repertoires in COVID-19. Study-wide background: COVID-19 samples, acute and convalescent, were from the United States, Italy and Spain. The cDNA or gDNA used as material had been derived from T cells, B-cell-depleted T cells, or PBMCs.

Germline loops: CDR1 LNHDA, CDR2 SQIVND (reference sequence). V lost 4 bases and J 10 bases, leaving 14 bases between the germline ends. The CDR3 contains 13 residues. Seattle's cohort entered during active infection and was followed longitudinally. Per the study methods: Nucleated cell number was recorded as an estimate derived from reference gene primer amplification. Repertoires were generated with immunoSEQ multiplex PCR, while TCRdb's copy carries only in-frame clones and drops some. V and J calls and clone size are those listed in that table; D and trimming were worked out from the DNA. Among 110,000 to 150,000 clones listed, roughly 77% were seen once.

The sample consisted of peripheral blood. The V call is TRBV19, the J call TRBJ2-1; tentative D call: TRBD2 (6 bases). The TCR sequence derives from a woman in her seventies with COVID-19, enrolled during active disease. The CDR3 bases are TGTGCCAGTAGTACCCCCGGGACTCGAGAGCAGTTCTTC. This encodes CASSTPGTREQFF.